The entry below gives a single T cell receptor (beta chain) sequence along with its context. Its antigen is unidentified. This table comes from immunoSEQ multiplex PCR, and its TCRdb copy is limited to in-frame clones, with some not included. The table shows under 1,100,000 clones, with around 82% occurring only once. The CDR3 consists of 13 residues. V was cut by 8 bases and J by 6 bases, with 14 bases left in between. Germline V gives CDR1 MNHNS, CDR2 SASEGT. The data were taken from a study of shared clonotypes between healthy human individuals. Study outcomes and limitations: Few donors limited the genetic and exposure-history diversity represented.

The specimen sequenced was memory CD4+ T cells from PBMCs. The sample's subset: CD45RA-negative fraction. This chain uses TRBV6-1 with TRBJ1-5; TRBD1 is a possible D gene (5 bases). This TCR derives from a man younger than 35 in good health. Some clones in this sample may be carry-over from other donors' samples. The CDR3 sequence is CASGGTRLQPQHF. The CDR3 DNA reads TGTGCCAGCGGGGGGACCAGGCTTCAGCCCCAGCATTTT.